The clone carrying this TCR beta chain has just a few counts. This record belongs to a study of cytomegalovirus exposure and HLA in healthy donors. Looking at the study overall: Of roughly 400 genotyped donors, roughly 81% clustered with self-reported Caucasian donors.

The PCR ran on 60 Vbeta and 13 Jbeta primers. Method: immunoSEQ multiplex PCR; TCRdb's copy keeps in-frame clones and lacks some. There are about 130,000 clones in the sample; over 9.5% occur only once, and about 4.7% lies in the top ten. The V gene's germline CDR1 is SGHNT and CDR2 YENEEA. V trimming: 2 bases; J trimming: 4 bases; junction bases outside the gene matches: 5. This CDR3 is 16 amino acids long. The chain joins TRBV11-3 to TRBJ2-1; 10 bases are shared with TRBD2. The clonotype was recovered from a woman between 18 and 29 years old in good health and CMV-seropositive. The sequencing input was PBMCs. The CDR3 spells CASSLSGTSAYNEQFF. Here the CDR3 DNA reads TGTGCCAGCAGCTTATCTGGGACTAGCGCATACAATGAGCAGTTCTTC.